This T cell receptor (beta chain) was recorded in a study of OX40 agonist ivuxolimab in advanced cancers. CDR1 and CDR2 from the germline V gene are SGHTA and FQGNSA. The V and J ends lost 5 bases and 5 bases respectively, with 12 bases between them. The CDR3 spans 13 residues. Using immunoSEQ multiplex PCR, the repertoire was profiled, and TCRdb retains in-frame clones only, with some absent. The sample records under 100,000 clones, roughly 90% being singletons. The receptor was isolated from an adult with an advanced solid tumor such as melanoma, head and neck, liver or kidney cancer. The chain employs TRBV7-2 and TRBJ1-1; D unresolved. Sequencing used CD4+ or CD8+ T cells sorted from blood, obtained in a trial of the OX40 agonist ivuxolimab. In nucleotides, the CDR3 is TGTGCCAGCAGCAAGGACCGAAGGACTGAAGCTTTCTTT. Its translation is CASSKDRRTEAFF.